A single sample gave rise to the 9 T cell receptor beta chains below, sequenced in a study of T cell clonotyping in hematopoietic cell transplantation. Generated by immunoSEQ multiplex PCR, the TCRdb table keeps only in-frame clones and is missing some. The table includes 3,500 to 4,500 clones, around three quarters detected once. The input for sequencing was PBMCs, taken 100 days after allogeneic stem cell transplant. These receptors came from a male patient aged 55 to 70 who had an allogeneic stem cell transplant, so the T cells may come from the graft donor. Some clones in this sample may be carry-over from other donors' samples.

This clone appeared a single time. The chain is built from TRBV28 and TRBJ2-1; 10 positions agree with TRBD1. Unmatched junction bases numbered 9, after V lost 5 bases and J lost 8 bases. Germline assignment: CDR1 MDHEN and CDR2 SYDVKM. The CDR3 loop spans 15 amino acids. CDR3 sequence (DNA): TGTGCCAGCAGTGCCCCCGGGACAGGGGTCGATGAGCAGTTCTTC. Amino acids: CASSAPGTGVDEQFF.

V is TRBV27 and J is TRBJ2-5; 8 nucleotides align to TRBD2. With V trimmed by 6 bases and J by 5 bases, 8 bases remained unmatched. The CDR3 loop spans 14 amino acids. Germline-derived CDR1 and CDR2 are MNHEY and SMNVEV (reference sequence). Written as DNA, the CDR3 is TGTGCCAGCAGCACCCCGGGGGGGTCCGAGACCCAGTACTTC. The encoded protein is CASSTPGGSETQYF.

This clone was detected a few times. The chain combines TRBV4-1 with TRBJ1-2; D gene unclear. Looked up from germline, CDR1 is MGHRA and CDR2 is YSYEKL. This CDR3 contains 11 residues. The V end lost 1 base, the J end lost 8 bases, and 5 bases lay between the germline ends. CDR3 sequence reads: CASSQALGYTF. As DNA, the CDR3 is TGCGCCAGCAGCCAAGCACTGGGCTACACCTTC.

This chain uses TRBV30 with TRBJ2-3; D could derive from TRBD1 or TRBD2 (5 bases each). Trimming removed 4 bases at V and 6 bases at J, with 17 bases between. Germline V gene sequence: CDR1 GTSNPN, CDR2 SVGIG (reference sequence). The CDR3 loop spans 14 amino acids. CDR3 nucleotide sequence: TGTGCCTGGACAGCCGGGGCGGAGTCCGATACGCAGTATTTT. It yields the protein CAWTAGAESDTQYF. Combining the CDR3 with reference TRBV30 and TRBJ2-3 gives the whole variable domain SQTIHQWPATLVQPVGSPLSLECTVEGTSNPNLYWYRQAAGRGLQLLFYSVGIGQISSEVPQNLSASRPQDRQFILSSKKLLLSDSGFYLCAWTAGAESDTQYFGPGTRLTVL.

V gene TRBV11-2 combines with J gene TRBJ2-7; D not resolved. The CDR3 covers 16 residues. With 0 bases removed from V and 2 bases from J, the gap between germline ends came to 14 bases. CDR1 is SGHAT, CDR2 FQNNGV, per germline. CDR3: CASSLEGGVSTYEQYF. In DNA form, the CDR3 reads TGTGCCAGCAGCTTAGAGGGTGGAGTAAGTACCTACGAGCAGTACTTC.

The chain links TRBV29-1 to TRBJ1-3; D might be TRBD1 (6 bases). This CDR3 spans 12 amino acids. Per germline, CDR1 SQVTM and CDR2 ANQGSEA. The CDR3 DNA sequence: TGCACTGGGGACACCACTGGAAACACCATATATTTT. Amino acid sequence: CTGDTTGNTIYF.

The chain carries TRBV6-1 and TRBJ2-1, with D uncertain. The CDR3 covers 12 residues. Trimming removed 4 bases at V and 8 bases at J, with 9 bases between. Germline V gives CDR1 MNHNS, CDR2 SASEGT. Here the CDR3 DNA reads TGTGCCAGCAGTGTCTGGGTCGATGAGCAGTTCTTC. Translating it yields CASSVWVDEQFF.

The rearrangement joins TRBV19 to TRBJ1-5; possible D gene TRBD1, 5 bases. The CDR3 covers 13 residues. In germline, CDR1 is LNHDA, CDR2 SQIVND (reference sequence). The V end was cut by 11 bases, the J end by 0 bases, with 11 bases between. The CDR3, as DNA: TGTGCCGCAGGGAGGGATAGCAATCAGCCCCAGCATTTT. Translated, it gives CAAGRDSNQPQHF.

This clone was recorded a few times. This sequence joins TRBV29-1 and TRBJ1-3, with a possible D match to TRBD1 (6 bases). CDR1 and CDR2 from the germline V gene are SQVTM and ANQGSEA. The CDR3 contains 14 residues. V gave up 8 bases and J gave up 4 bases, with 18 bases separating them. The CDR3 loop is CSTPAGGRGNTIYF. Written as DNA, the CDR3 is TGCAGCACCCCGGCCGGGGGCCGGGGAAACACCATATATTTT.